This T cell receptor beta chain was retrieved from a study of blood T cells in healthy people across ages. Primed by a sample-barcoded 5' primer and a J-beta primer mix, a second PCR proceeded for roughly 6 to 12 cycles. TCRdb called the 5' RACE reads again in MiXCR, with one record for every CDR3 protein. The table lists 1.5 million or so distinct CDR3 sequences, approximately 43% of them singletons. This CDR3 region has 13 residues. V was cut by 4 bases and J by 4 bases, with 11 bases left in between. CDR1 is SGHRS and CDR2 is YFSETQ in the germline V gene. Sequences were obtained from blood. The source is a woman aged 18-29 years in good health. The chain has TRBV5-1 and TRBJ1-1; D gene uncertain. The CDR3, as DNA: TGCGCCAGCAGCGCCGGGCTTGTCACTGAAGCTTTCTTT. Its translation is CASSAGLVTEAFF.